This TCR beta chain came from a study of lymphopenia after photon versus proton radiotherapy. Assay: immunoSEQ multiplex PCR; the TCRdb copy retains only in-frame clones and omits some. The table records 55,000 to 75,000 clones, roughly 93% of them present only once. Germline V gene data show CDR1 as SGHRS and CDR2 as YFSETQ. The CDR3 is 14 residues long. V lost 0 bases, J lost 3 bases, and 9 bases lay in between. The starting material was peripheral blood, obtained from a patient treated with photon-based radiotherapy. The chain recombines TRBV5-1 with TRBJ1-1; no clear D gene. The TCR sequence derives from a woman in her 70s with pancreatic cancer. CDR3 sequence: CASSLEALDTEAFF. The CDR3 DNA sequence: TGCGCCAGCAGCTTGGAGGCCTTGGACACTGAAGCTTTCTTT.